This T cell receptor (beta chain) originates from a study of blood T cell repertoires in COVID-19 (dated by TCRdb to about 2020). Looking at the study overall: Samples from collaborators originated in the United States, Italy and Spain and spanned both the acute and convalescent phases of COVID-19. The material from the prospective study consisted of cDNA or gDNA derived from T cells, B-cell-depleted T cells, or PBMCs. The dataset comprised deeply sampled blood TCRbeta repertoires from subjects exposed to, actively infected with, or recovered from COVID-19. The repertoires were released in a freely available public database intended as a resource for research on the immune response to SARS-CoV-2. The samples were drawn from the first 160 participants of the ongoing ImmuneRACE study and from 1,254 subjects provided by 6 global collaborators. Sample metadata almost always included a de-identified subject ID, COVID-19 status, age in years and sex. Where available, HLA class I and class II types were obtained from metadata supplied by the sample provider rather than from assay-based typing.

One collaborating source in Seattle enrolled patients during active infection and followed them longitudinally through the course of disease. Each collaborating institution followed its own protocols to collect whole blood in K2EDTA tubes. For TCRbeta analysis, collaborators shipped samples as frozen whole blood, isolated PBMCs, or DNA extracted from either of those sample types. A note on this clone: Its antigen target is currently unknown. Nothing much larger sits one base from this clone, and base qualities are not available.

Broad study findings and their caveats: How much clinical and demographic metadata was included differed by source and by participant, and the metadata was provided uncurated.

The CDR3 has 15 amino acids, counting the end cysteine and phenylalanine. Only CDR3 DNA is held: 45 bases, read in frame from base 1. CDR1 and CDR2 (MNHNS, SASEGT) derive from the germline V gene. Germline trimming amounts to 2 bases on V and 1 base on J, with 3 as the count of junction bases outside the gene matches. TCRbeta CDR3 regions were amplified from genomic DNA by means of the immunoSEQ Assay, a bias-controlled multiplex PCR. The authors' analysis ran thus. Nucleated cell counts per sample were estimated from amplification of reference gene primers within the assay. To quantify the absolute abundance of each unique TCRbeta CDR3 rearrangement, sequence reads were collapsed and filtered. Productive Simpson clonality was computed per sample as the square root of Simpson's diversity index over productive rearrangements. TCRdb stores this immuneACCESS table with in-frame sequences only. Part of the clones is absent; in the studies checked, under half of the shortfall reflects unresolved V genes, and no reason is known for the rest. V, J and clone size are taken as reported in that table, and D and trimming were inferred from the DNA itself. The sample table records around 280,000 clones; 88% of these occur just once. Together, the top ten hold 11% of the sample.

The sequenced sample was peripheral blood. Rearrangement joined TRBV6-1 to TRBJ1-1, with 8 bases aligning to TRBD1. This receptor was obtained from a woman in her thirties with COVID-19, enrolled during active disease. Here is the DNA: TGTGCCAGCAGTGAACCCCAGGGGGCGAACACTGAAGCTTTCTTT. Its coded protein is CASSEPQGANTEAFF.